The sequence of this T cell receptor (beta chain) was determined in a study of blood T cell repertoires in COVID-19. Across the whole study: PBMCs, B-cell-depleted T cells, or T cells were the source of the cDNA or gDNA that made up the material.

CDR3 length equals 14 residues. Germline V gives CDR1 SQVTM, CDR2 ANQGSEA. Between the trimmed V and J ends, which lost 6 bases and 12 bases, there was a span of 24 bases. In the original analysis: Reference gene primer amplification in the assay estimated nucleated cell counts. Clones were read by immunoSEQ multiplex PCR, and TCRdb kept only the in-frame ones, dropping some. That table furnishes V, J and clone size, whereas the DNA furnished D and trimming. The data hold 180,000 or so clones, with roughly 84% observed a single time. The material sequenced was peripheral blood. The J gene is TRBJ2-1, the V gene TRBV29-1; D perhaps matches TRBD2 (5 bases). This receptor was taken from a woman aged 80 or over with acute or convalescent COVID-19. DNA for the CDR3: TGCAGCGTCGGGATGGGTTCCGGGGTTTTGGGGCAGTTCTTC. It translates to CSVGMGSGVLGQFF.